Following are 15 T cell receptor beta chains from one sample sequenced in a study of beta chain features in type 1 diabetes. The study reverse transcribed the entire isolated RNA, so it sequenced expressed TCRB transcripts. Some clones are missing from TCRdb's copy, which holds only in-frame ones; the method was immunoSEQ multiplex PCR. Among 850,000 to 900,000 clones listed, about a sixth were seen once. The sample was naive CD4+ T cells from blood. The receptors come from a woman in her late teens or twenties in good health.

V usage is TRBV6-1 and J usage is TRBJ2-3; D might be TRBD1 or TRBD2, each matching 5 bases. The CDR3 covers 13 residues. V was cut by 7 bases and J by 4 bases, with 12 bases left in between. Germline V gene sequence: CDR1 MNHNS, CDR2 SASEGT. CDR3 residues: CASTVGVADTQYF. Here the CDR3 DNA reads TGTGCCAGCACGGTGGGGGTGGCAGATACGCAGTATTTT.

The rearrangement uses TRBV7-9 and TRBJ2-5; 11 bases are a match to TRBD2. Unmatched junction bases numbered 14, after V lost 7 bases and J lost 1 base. Germline V CDR1 and CDR2: SEHNR, FQNEAQ (reference sequence). CDR3 length: 18 amino acids. This CDR3 reads CASTLAAPLAGGQETQYF. In DNA, the CDR3 is TGTGCCAGCACCCTAGCAGCTCCCCTAGCGGGAGGCCAAGAGACCCAGTACTTC.

This clone showed up just a few times. The rearrangement joins TRBV5-4 to TRBJ1-4; no firm D call. This CDR3 contains 14 residues. Trimming cost V 1 base and J 5 bases, with 9 bases left between them. CDR1 is SGHNT, CDR2 YYREEE, per germline (reference sequence). CDR3 bases: TGTGCCAGCAGCTTGCCGGGAGACAATGAAAAACTGTTTTTT. Protein: CASSLPGDNEKLFF. The full variable domain, completed using reference TRBV5-4 and TRBJ1-4, is ETGVTQSPTHLIKTRGQQVTLRCSSQSGHNTVSWYQQALGQGPQFIFQYYREEENGRGNFPPRFSGLQFPNYSSELNVNALELDDSALYLCASSLPGDNEKLFFGSGTQLSVL.

This chain uses TRBV19 with TRBJ1-5; a weak D match, TRBD1 (6 bases). The germline V gene has CDR1 LNHDA and CDR2 SQIVND (reference sequence). Trimming stripped 0 bases from V and 5 bases from J, with 14 bases between. There are 16 residues in the CDR3. The CDR3 reads CASSIDPDRLYQPQHF. DNA for the CDR3: TGTGCCAGTAGTATAGATCCGGACAGACTATATCAGCCCCAGCATTTT.

This clone turned up a few times. Since no conserved phenylalanine or tryptophan closes the CDR3, a read error is the likely cause. No DNA is shown, since the ends of the CDR3 on it are uncertain; the CDR3 is the one TCRdb lists. The V and J genes are TRBV7-9 and TRBJ1-2. Per the germline V gene, CDR1 is SEHNR and CDR2 is FQNEAQ (reference sequence). Both ends counted, the CDR3 spans 11 residues. CDR3 amino acids: CASSGRGASQV.

This clone was detected a few times. The CDR3 spells CSAGFSGEQYF. In DNA, the CDR3 is TGCAGTGCGGGGTTCTCAGGCGAGCAGTACTTC. The chain carries TRBV20-1 and TRBJ2-7; D remains unclear. CDR1 and CDR2 (germline): DFQATT, SNEGSKA (reference sequence). The CDR3 totals 11 residues. Trimming removed 6 bases from V and 6 bases from J, with 12 bases in between.

The rearrangement uses TRBV25-1 and TRBJ1-4, with D possibly TRBD1 on 6 matching bases. Per the germline V gene, CDR1 is MGHDK and CDR2 is SYGVNS. V was trimmed by 5 bases and J by 3 bases, leaving 10 bases between them. The CDR3 is 14 residues long. The CDR3 bases are TGTGCCAGCAGTCAGGGGCTGCCTAATGAAAAACTGTTTTTT. It yields the protein CASSQGLPNEKLFF.

The rearrangement links TRBV15 to TRBJ2-1; D is uncertain. From germline, CDR1 is LNHNV and CDR2 YYDKDF (reference sequence). The length of the CDR3 is 16 residues. V lost 1 base to trimming and J lost 0 bases, with 10 bases between them. The CDR3, as DNA: TGTGCCACCAGCAGAGGGGGATTGAGCTCCTACAATGAGCAGTTCTTC. It encodes CATSRGGLSSYNEQFF.

The chain joins TRBV7-8 to TRBJ2-3, with D tentatively TRBD1 (6 bases). This CDR3 has 15 residues. Germline V gene sequence: CDR1 SGHVS, CDR2 FQNEAQ. Trimming removed 3 bases from V and 3 bases from J, with 13 bases in between. CDR3 nucleotide sequence: TGTGCCAGCAGCTTCCACAGGGTGGGGACAGATACGCAGTATTTT. Its protein is CASSFHRVGTDTQYF.

V and J are TRBV6-6 and TRBJ1-4; D remains unclear. With 8 bases removed from V and 7 bases from J, the gap between germline ends came to 8 bases. Germline values: CDR1 MNHNY, CDR2 SVGAGI (reference sequence). CDR3 size: 11 residues. The chain's CDR3 is CASAFTEKLFF. CDR3 nucleotide sequence: TGTGCCAGCGCTTTTACTGAAAAACTGTTTTTT.

This clone showed up just a few times. V is TRBV9 and J is TRBJ2-2; 7 bases are shared with TRBD1. CDR3 length: 15 residues. CDR1 and CDR2 (germline): SGDLS, YYNGEE. V lost 0 bases and J lost 5; bases outside the gene matches: 4. For the CDR3, the DNA is TGTGCCAGCAGCGTAGGAGGGGGCGGTACCGGGGAGCTGTTTTTT. Translation gives CASSVGGGGTGELFF.

V gene TRBV5-1 combines with J gene TRBJ1-2, with 9 bases identical to TRBD1. CDR3 size: 14 residues. Germline CDR1 SGHRS, CDR2 YFSETQ. With 5 bases clipped from V and 8 bases from J, the junction kept 10 bases outside the gene matches. CDR3 region: CASRAGTGRRGYTF. CDR3 bases: TGCGCCAGCAGAGCAGGGACAGGGAGAAGAGGCTACACCTTC.

This clone was observed a handful of times. The sample contains more than one DNA sequence encoding this CDR3. The CDR3 DNA reads as TGTGCCAGCAGCTTGAACTCCTACGAGCAGTACTTC. It encodes CASSLNSYEQYF. The chain combines TRBV5-4 with TRBJ2-7; D is uncertain. Germline V gene sequence: CDR1 SGHNT, CDR2 YYREEE (reference sequence). CDR3 size: 12 residues. V lost 1 base and J lost 0, with 2 bases in between.

This clone came up a few times. The gene calls are TRBV4-3 and TRBJ2-1; either TRBD1 or TRBD2 may fit D (5 bases each). The V and J ends lost 0 bases and 3 bases respectively, with 15 bases between them. Germline V lookup: CDR1 LGHNA, CDR2 YSLEER. CDR3 length equals 17 residues. CDR3 coding DNA: TGCGCCAGCAGCCAAGATGGGACCGCGATAGTCTACAATGAGCAGTTCTTC. This gives the protein CASSQDGTAIVYNEQFF.

This clone was picked up a small number of times. This rearrangement joins TRBV18 to TRBJ2-2; tentative D call: TRBD1 (5 bases). Germline V lookup: CDR1 KGHSH, CDR2 LQKENI. V was shortened by 1 base and J by 3 bases, with 15 bases between the two germline ends. The CDR3 is 17 residues long. This CDR3 is CASSPLYMTADTGELFF. The CDR3 region has the DNA TGTGCCAGCTCACCACTCTACATGACAGCTGACACCGGGGAGCTGTTTTTT.